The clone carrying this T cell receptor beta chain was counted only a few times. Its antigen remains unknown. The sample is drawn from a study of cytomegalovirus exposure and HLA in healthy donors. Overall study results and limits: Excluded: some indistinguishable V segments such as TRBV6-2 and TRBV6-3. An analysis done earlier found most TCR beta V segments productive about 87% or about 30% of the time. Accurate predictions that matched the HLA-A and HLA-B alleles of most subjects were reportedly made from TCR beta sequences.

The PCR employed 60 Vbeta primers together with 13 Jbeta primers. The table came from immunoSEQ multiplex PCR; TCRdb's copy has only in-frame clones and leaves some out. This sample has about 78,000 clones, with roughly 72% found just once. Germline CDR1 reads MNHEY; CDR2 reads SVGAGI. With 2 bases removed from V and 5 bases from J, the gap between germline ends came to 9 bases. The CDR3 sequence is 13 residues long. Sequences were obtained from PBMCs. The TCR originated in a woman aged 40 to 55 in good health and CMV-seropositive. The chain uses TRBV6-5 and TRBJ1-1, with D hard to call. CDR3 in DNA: TGTGCCAGCAGTTACGAACAACGAACTGAAGCTTTCTTT. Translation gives CASSYEQRTEAFF.